This entry lists 27 T cell receptor beta chains sequenced from one sample in a study of T cell repertoires in cytomegalovirus infection. TCRdb re-derived calls from the reads in MiXCR, one entry per CDR3 protein. Among 100,000 to 150,000 distinct CDR3 sequences listed, roughly 9% were seen once. The sample consisted of PBMCs. The receptors were gathered from a human donor in good health (CMV status not recorded). Some clones in this sample may be carry-over from other donors' samples.

This clonotype appeared many times. The chain recombines TRBV18 with TRBJ1-5; no firm D call. This CDR3 is built from 15 residues. From germline, CDR1 is KGHSH and CDR2 LQKENI. The germline V and J ends were trimmed by 0 bases and 1 base, with 7 bases remaining between them. For the CDR3, the DNA is TGTGCCAGCTCACCACCAGGAGGGAGCAATCAGCCCCAGCATTTT. As protein: CASSPPGGSNQPQHF.

This clonotype has only a few counts. The chain joins TRBV3-1 to TRBJ2-7; D remains unclear. The V end was cut by 0 bases, the J end by 6 bases, with 3 bases between. This CDR3 region has 11 residues. The germline gives CDR1 LGHDT, CDR2 YNNKEL (reference sequence). The CDR3 DNA reads TGTGCCAGCAGCCAAGAGTCCGAGCAGTACTTC. This gives the protein CASSQESEQYF.

This clonotype appeared many times. The rearrangement uses TRBV6-6 and TRBJ1-1, with D possibly TRBD1 on 5 matching bases. Per germline, CDR1 MNHNY and CDR2 SVGAGI (reference sequence). Between the trimmed V and J ends, which lost 11 bases and 1 base, there was a span of 14 bases. The CDR3 consists of 13 residues. Here the CDR3 reads CAGGDSRNTEAFF. In nucleotides, the CDR3 is TGTGCCGGGGGGGACTCCCGGAACACTGAAGCTTTCTTT.

This clonotype occurred many times. The chain joins TRBV2 to TRBJ1-3, with D unclear. The CDR3 spans 14 residues. The germline V gene has CDR1 SNHLY and CDR2 FYNNEI. Deletions cut 7 bases from V and 0 bases from J, with 10 bases between. The CDR3 bases are TGTGCCAGCAAGGCAGCGCACTCTGGAAACACCATATATTTT. Its translation: CASKAAHSGNTIYF.

This clonotype was seen repeatedly, ten times or more. J is TRBJ1-4 and V is TRBV7-9; maybe TRBD1 (5 bases). The germline V gene has CDR1 SEHNR and CDR2 FQNEAQ (reference sequence). V was clipped by 1 base and J by 14 bases, with 11 bases between them. The CDR3 spans 12 residues. The DNA for the CDR3 is TGTGCCAGCAGCTTAGGGGGTGGGACGCTGTTTTTT. It translates to CASSLGGGTLFF.

This clonotype was observed at least ten times. The chain employs TRBV7-7 and TRBJ2-2, with a possible D match to TRBD2 (5 bases). Germline loops: CDR1 SSHAT, CDR2 FNYEAQ (reference sequence). The V and J ends lost 3 bases and 3 bases respectively, with 11 bases between them. CDR3 length: 15 amino acids. The CDR3 spells CASSFGGRYTGELFF. The CDR3 bases are TGTGCCAGCAGCTTCGGAGGCAGATACACCGGGGAGCTGTTTTTT.

This clonotype was observed many times. The chain has TRBV7-2 and TRBJ2-1, with 9 nucleotides matching TRBD2. V shed 1 base and J 2 bases; nucleotides not matched to a gene: 0. This CDR3 has 15 amino acids. Germline V gene sequence: CDR1 SGHTA, CDR2 FQGNSA. This CDR3 reads CASSLGGGAYNEQFF. CDR3 nucleotide sequence: TGTGCCAGCAGCTTAGGCGGGGGGGCCTACAATGAGCAGTTCTTC.

The table lists this clonotype with a few counts. The rearrangement links TRBV5-1 to TRBJ2-3; D might be TRBD1 or TRBD2, each matching 5 bases. CDR1 and CDR2 (germline): SGHRS, YFSETQ. Trimming stripped 3 bases from V and 3 bases from J, with 14 bases between. The CDR3 sequence is 15 residues long. CDR3 sequence: CASSSGTVKTDTQYF. The CDR3 DNA reads as TGCGCCAGCAGCTCCGGGACGGTGAAGACAGATACGCAGTATTTT.

This clonotype was seen repeatedly, ten times or more. This chain links TRBV28 with TRBJ1-2; TRBD1 matches 7 bases. CDR1 MDHEN and CDR2 SYDVKM come from the germline V gene. The CDR3 is made up of 15 amino acids. The V and J ends lost 5 bases and 3 bases, in that order; junction bases with no gene match: 9. The CDR3 DNA is TGTGCCAGCAGTAATGACAGGGCCGCGTACTATGGCTACACCTTC. This codes for CASSNDRAAYYGYTF.

In this sample, this clonotype turned up many times. The gene calls are TRBV7-2 and TRBJ2-6; 12 bases are a match to TRBD2. The trim removed 5 bases at V and 0 bases at J, leaving 8 bases unmatched. This CDR3 has 19 residues. Germline CDR1 is SGHTA and CDR2 is FQGNSA. CDR3 loop: CASSPQLAGGRSGANVLTF. The CDR3 DNA is TGTGCCAGCAGCCCCCAACTAGCGGGGGGCCGCTCTGGGGCCAACGTCCTGACTTTC.

The sample holds many counts of this clonotype. The CDR3 sequence: CASSPSGQQLAKNIQYF. The DNA for the CDR3 is TGTGCCAGCAGCCCATCGGGACAGCAACTAGCCAAAAACATTCAGTACTTC. This chain uses TRBV14 with TRBJ2-4; 7 positions agree with TRBD1. The CDR3 is 17 residues long. Germline trimming cut 4 bases from V and 0 bases from J; bases unmatched to any gene: 9. The V gene's germline CDR1 is SGHDN and CDR2 FVKESK.

This chain connects TRBV6-2 or TRBV6-3 to TRBJ2-3; 10 bases map to TRBD2. Germline CDR1 and CDR2: MNHEY and SVGEGT. V gave up 8 bases and J gave up 5 bases; unmatched junction bases: 10. This CDR3 contains 15 residues. CDR3 DNA: TGTGCCAGCCGAAGAATACTAGCGGGGATAGATACGCAGTATTTT. It yields the protein CASRRILAGIDTQYF.

This clonotype was seen repeatedly, ten times or more. CDR3 nucleotide sequence: TGTGCCAGCAGACCCGGACAGGCGGAATTCTATGGCTACACCTTC. This codes for CASRPGQAEFYGYTF. The chain has TRBV6-1 and TRBJ1-2, with 7 bases aligning to TRBD1. The CDR3 is made up of 15 amino acids. The ends lost 6 bases at V and 4 bases at J; junction bases unmatched: 11. Germline lookup yields CDR1 MNHNS and CDR2 SASEGT.

This clonotype has at least ten counts. The chain is built from TRBV29-1 and TRBJ2-7; D gene unclear. V was trimmed by 6 bases and J by 2 bases, leaving 14 bases between them. The CDR3 length is 13 residues. Looked up from germline, CDR1 is SQVTM and CDR2 is ANQGSEA. The CDR3 here is CSVKDGTAYEQYF. CDR3 sequence (DNA): TGCAGCGTAAAGGACGGCACAGCCTACGAGCAGTACTTC.

At least ten counts were recorded for this clonotype. The V gene is TRBV7-9, the J gene TRBJ2-7; unclear D gene. Germline CDR1 SEHNR, CDR2 FQNEAQ (reference sequence). The CDR3 is 13 residues long. Between the trimmed V and J ends, which lost 5 bases and 3 bases, there was a span of 11 bases. As DNA, the CDR3 is TGTGCCAGCAGCCCTTACGGAGACTACGAGCAGTACTTC. Its protein product is CASSPYGDYEQYF.

The table lists this clonotype with a few counts. J is TRBJ2-5 and V is TRBV9; TRBD1 agrees at 8 bases. CDR3 size: 20 residues. V was pared by 0 bases and J by 4 bases, with 20 bases of the junction left unmatched. Germline-derived CDR1 and CDR2 are SGDLS and YYNGEE. Here the CDR3 DNA reads TGTGCCAGCAGCGTAGCATCTGGACGCGCACAGGGGGTTGTTTCAGAGACCCAGTACTTC. Translation: CASSVASGRAQGVVSETQYF.

In regard to this clonotype: A clone one base away is much larger, so this may be a read error. The chain combines TRBV4-3 with TRBJ2-7, with a tentative D call TRBD2 (6 bases). Germline CDR1 LGHNA, CDR2 YSLEER. This CDR3 comprises 14 residues. CDR3 sequence: CASSQGGIGYEQNF. The CDR3 DNA sequence: TGCGCCAGCAGCCAGGGCGGGATTGGCTACGAGCAGAACTTC.

This clonotype was seen ten or more times. This chain links TRBV3-1 with TRBJ1-6, with 11 bases aligning to TRBD1. This CDR3 has 16 amino acids. Trimming took 2 bases from V and 13 from J; bases not matched to a gene: 10. Germline lookup yields CDR1 LGHDT and CDR2 YNNKEL (reference sequence). CDR3 DNA: TGTGCCAGCAGCCAATTCGTCCCGGGACAGGGGGTGCCCCTCCACTTT. This encodes CASSQFVPGQGVPLHF.

The sample holds a few counts of this clonotype. The chain recombines TRBV11-2 with TRBJ2-7; unclear D gene. The CDR3 spans 12 residues. The germline CDR1 and CDR2 sequences are SGHAT and FQNNGV. Trimming stripped 6 bases from V and 7 bases from J, with 13 bases between. The CDR3 DNA sequence: TGTGCCAGCAGTACCTCCCCGCGAGAGCAGTACTTC. Translated: CASSTSPREQYF.

This clonotype came up many times. V is TRBV28 and J is TRBJ2-7, with TRBD1 as a possible D gene (5 bases). The CDR3 runs 14 residues. Germline V gene sequence: CDR1 MDHEN, CDR2 SYDVKM. The V end lost 8 bases, the J end lost 6 bases, and 20 bases lay between the germline ends. CDR3 sequence: CASGPVRAPSEQYF. CDR3 DNA: TGTGCCAGCGGCCCCGTCAGGGCACCAAGCGAGCAGTACTTC.

This clonotype was seen many times. The J gene is TRBJ2-6, the V gene TRBV29-1; tentatively, D is TRBD1 (5 bases). The CDR3 runs 14 residues. Germline loops: CDR1 SQVTM, CDR2 ANQGSEA. Trimming removed 7 bases from V and 4 bases from J, with 14 bases in between. CDR3 nucleotide sequence: TGCAGCGCCTCCCAGGGTACCGGGGCCAACGTCCTGACTTTC. Its protein is CSASQGTGANVLTF. The full variable domain, rest sourced from reference TRBV29-1 and TRBJ2-6, is SAVISQKPSRDICQRGTSLTIQCQVDSQVTMMFWYRQQPGQSLTLIATANQGSEATYESGFVIDKFPISRPNLTFSTLTVSNMSPEDSSIYLCSASQGTGANVLTFGAGSRLTVL.

A note on this clonotype: Since a much larger clone is just one base distant, this may be a read error. V usage is TRBV25-1 and J usage is TRBJ1-2; D is undetermined. V was pared by 1 base and J by 8 bases, with 8 bases between. The germline V gene encodes CDR1 MGHDK and CDR2 SYGVNS. This CDR3 is 12 amino acids long. CDR3 in amino acids: CASSELGKGYTF. CDR3 DNA sequence: TGTGCCAGCAGTGAATTGGGCAAGGGCTACACCTTC.

The sample holds many counts of this clonotype. The rearrangement joins TRBV7-9 to TRBJ2-1; D is undetermined. Germline V CDR1 and CDR2: SEHNR, FQNEAQ (reference sequence). The CDR3 consists of 12 residues. V was cut by 2 bases and J by 10 bases, with 9 bases left in between. CDR3 region: CASSLYPREQFF. DNA of the CDR3: TGTGCCAGCAGCTTATATCCGCGCGAGCAGTTCTTC.

Note on this clonotype: Sequence at one end of the junction differs from germline and may be a read error. The CDR3 reads CAGSLGDSNQPQHF. The CDR3 region has the DNA TGCGCCGGCAGCTTGGGTGATAGCAATCAGCCCCAGCATTTT. This chain links TRBV5-1 with TRBJ1-5; D is ambiguous. Germline V gene lookup returns CDR1 SGHRS and CDR2 YFSETQ. The CDR3 runs to 14 residues.

This clonotype was observed many times. The chain uses TRBV7-9 and TRBJ2-5; 14 positions match TRBD2. The CDR3 length is 16 residues. Losses at the gene ends were 5 bases for V and 5 bases for J; bases not matched to a gene: 7. From germline, CDR1 is SEHNR and CDR2 FQNEAQ (reference sequence). CDR3 sequence reads: CASSATSGGARETQYF. As DNA, the CDR3 is TGTGCCAGCAGCGCGACTAGCGGGGGGGCCCGTGAGACCCAGTACTTC. The full variable domain, its missing parts supplied by reference TRBV7-9 and TRBJ2-5, is DTGVSQNPRHKITKRGQNVTFRCDPISEHNRLYWYRQTLGQGPEFLTYFQNEAQLEKSRLLSDRFSAERPKGSFSTLEIQRTEQGDSAMYLCASSATSGGARETQYFGPGTRLLVL.

This clonotype was seen many times. V usage is TRBV28 and J usage is TRBJ2-4; D may be TRBD1 or TRBD2 (6 bases each). Germline V lookup: CDR1 MDHEN, CDR2 SYDVKM. The CDR3 extends over 14 amino acids. The V and J ends lost 4 bases and 2 bases respectively, with 9 bases between them. DNA for the CDR3: TGTGCCAGCAGTTGGGGGGCGCCCAAAAACATTCAGTACTTC. As protein: CASSWGAPKNIQYF.

This clonotype has ten or more counts. The chain recombines TRBV28 with TRBJ2-2; D is possibly TRBD1 (7 bases). The CDR3 loop spans 15 amino acids. V lost 3 bases, J lost 5 bases, and 13 bases lay in between. Per germline, CDR1 MDHEN and CDR2 SYDVKM. The CDR3 region is CASSFAGQSTGELFF. As DNA, the CDR3 is TGTGCCAGCAGTTTTGCGGGACAGTCAACCGGGGAGCTGTTTTTT.